The clone carrying this T cell receptor beta chain has only one observation. The antigen is undetermined. The entry originates in a study of tumor-infiltrating lymphocytes in primary liver carcinoma. Study in general: Sample yields, roughly 3.5 to 7.13 million productive TCRbeta reads, were similar across the tissue types.

Study outcomes and limitations: Tumor region pairs outstripped tumor-adjacent and tumor-blood pairs in overlap. It was in tumors, not blood, that the top-250-clone fraction was significantly higher (p = 0.039).

Starting material for RNA and DNA co-extraction consisted of 20-30 mg of unsorted bulk tissue. A primer matching the constant region was used to make TCR beta cDNA from approximately 520 ng of total RNA. Slightly modified ARM-PCR, run as three nested multiplex PCR rounds, produced the TCR beta libraries. The study ran its first two PCR rounds for around 9 cycles each, using TRBV1-TRBV30 forward primers and a C-beta reverse primer. MiXCR, run by TCRdb on the multiplex PCR reads, gives a single entry per CDR3 protein. This sample has some 40,000 distinct CDR3 sequences, with more than 60% found just once. There are 15 residues in the CDR3. Per the germline V gene, CDR1 is SGHKS and CDR2 is YYEKEE (reference sequence). V was cut by 4 bases and J by 3 bases, with 16 bases left in between.

This receptor was taken from a man between 35 and 55 years old with primary liver carcinoma and hepatitis B virus infection. This chain links TRBV5-5 with TRBJ1-1; tentatively, D is TRBD1 (5 bases). Sequencing was done on a sample of tumor-adjacent normal liver tissue. The CDR3 DNA is TGTGCCAGCAGCCATGGGGGTGATCGCTACACTGAAGCTTTCTTT. Translation gives CASSHGGDRYTEAFF. Filled out from reference TRBV5-5 and TRBJ1-1, the complete variable domain reads DAGVTQSPTHLIKTRGQQVTLRCSPISGHKSVSWYQQVLGQGPQFIFQYYEKEERGRGNFPDRFSARQFPNYSSELNVNALLLGDSALYLCASSHGGDRYTEAFFGQGTRLTVV.